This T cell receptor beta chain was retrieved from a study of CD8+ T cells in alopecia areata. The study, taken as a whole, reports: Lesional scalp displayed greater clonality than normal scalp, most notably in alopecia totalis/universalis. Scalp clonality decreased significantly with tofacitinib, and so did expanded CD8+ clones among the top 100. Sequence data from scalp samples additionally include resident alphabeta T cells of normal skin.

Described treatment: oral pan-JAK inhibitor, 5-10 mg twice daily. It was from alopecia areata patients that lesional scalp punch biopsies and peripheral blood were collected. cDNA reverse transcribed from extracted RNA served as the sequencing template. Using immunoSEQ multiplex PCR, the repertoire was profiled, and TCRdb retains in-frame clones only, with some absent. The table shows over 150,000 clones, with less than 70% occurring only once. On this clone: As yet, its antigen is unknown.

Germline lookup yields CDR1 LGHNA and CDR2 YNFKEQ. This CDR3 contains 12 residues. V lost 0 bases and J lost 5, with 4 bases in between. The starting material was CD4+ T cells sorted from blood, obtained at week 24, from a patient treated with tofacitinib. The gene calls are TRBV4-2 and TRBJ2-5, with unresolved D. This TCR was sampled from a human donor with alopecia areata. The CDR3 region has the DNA TGTGCCAGCAGCCAAGATATGGAGACCCAGTACTTC. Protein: CASSQDMETQYF.